Listed below are T cell receptor beta chains from one sample, sequenced in a study of blood T cell repertoires in COVID-19. Using immunoSEQ multiplex PCR, the repertoire was profiled, and TCRdb retains in-frame clones only, with some absent. Here the sample spans tens of thousands of clones, more than 60% being singletons. Sequenced: peripheral blood. These receptors all come from a woman in her 70s with acute or convalescent COVID-19. The conserved cysteine and the conserved F or W are not part of the CDR3 here. The order of the fields is D gene, J gene, V gene, CDR3 protein. D genes are given only for firm matches.

NA | TRBJ1-5 | TRBV18 | ASSPTDSNQPQH
NA | TRBJ1-5 | TRBV30 | AFQEGRQPQH
NA | TRBJ1-2 | TRBV5-1 | ASSLTNQGINYGYT
NA | TRBJ1-3 | TRBV7-9 | ASTPSSGNTIY
NA | TRBJ1-2 | TRBV7-3 | ASSLGGTDYGYT
TRBD1 | TRBJ1-2 | TRBV7-8 | ASSLAGTGLET
NA | TRBJ1-1 | TRBV5-1 | ASTTPQGSTEAF
NA | TRBJ2-7 | TRBV6-1 | ASSEPTASIYEQY
NA | TRBJ1-5 | TRBV27 | ASSLNRAGAQPQH
TRBD2 | TRBJ2-3 | TRBV5-4 | ASSSGGLSGALPYTDTQY
TRBD2 | TRBJ2-7 | TRBV5-8 | ASSPRTSGVSYEQY
NA | TRBJ2-3 | TRBV11-3 | ASSAYSTDTQY
NA | TRBJ1-1 | TRBV7-9 | ASSGGGTNTEAF
NA | TRBJ2-5 | TRBV3-1/TRBV3-2 | ASSLRGSETQY
NA | TRBJ2-5 | TRBV5-8 | ASSLAAIYQETQY
NA | TRBJ2-6 | TRBV30 | AWRGGAGANVLT
NA | TRBJ2-5 | TRBV18 | ASSPTQGSWTQY
TRBD1 | TRBJ1-6 | TRBV19 | ASSIRQGRNSPLH
NA | TRBJ1-1 | TRBV29-1 | SVGASPVNTEAF
NA | TRBJ1-5 | TRBV6-5 | ASSGSNQPQH
NA | TRBJ1-6 | TRBV7-9 | ASSLGQGYGSPLH
TRBD1 | TRBJ1-3 | TRBV30 | AWSVTGKNTIY